This T cell receptor beta chain was recovered during a study of blood T cell repertoires in COVID-19. Looking at the study overall: Donors in the United States, Italy and Spain gave samples during acute or convalescent COVID-19. T cells, B-cell-depleted T cells, or PBMCs provided the cDNA or gDNA that served as material.

Clones were read by immunoSEQ multiplex PCR, and TCRdb kept only the in-frame ones, dropping some. The sample holds about 120,000 clones, roughly nine tenths seen once. This CDR3 comprises 12 residues. CDR1 and CDR2 (germline): MNHEY, SVGAGI. Between the trimmed V and J ends, which lost 5 bases and 4 bases, there was a span of 9 bases. Sample: peripheral blood. The sequence came from an older man with active or convalescent COVID-19. The gene calls are TRBV6-5 and TRBJ2-7; D remains unclear. CDR3 in amino acids: CASSQNSYEQYF. CDR3 bases: TGTGCCAGCAGTCAAAACAGTTACGAGCAGTACTTC.